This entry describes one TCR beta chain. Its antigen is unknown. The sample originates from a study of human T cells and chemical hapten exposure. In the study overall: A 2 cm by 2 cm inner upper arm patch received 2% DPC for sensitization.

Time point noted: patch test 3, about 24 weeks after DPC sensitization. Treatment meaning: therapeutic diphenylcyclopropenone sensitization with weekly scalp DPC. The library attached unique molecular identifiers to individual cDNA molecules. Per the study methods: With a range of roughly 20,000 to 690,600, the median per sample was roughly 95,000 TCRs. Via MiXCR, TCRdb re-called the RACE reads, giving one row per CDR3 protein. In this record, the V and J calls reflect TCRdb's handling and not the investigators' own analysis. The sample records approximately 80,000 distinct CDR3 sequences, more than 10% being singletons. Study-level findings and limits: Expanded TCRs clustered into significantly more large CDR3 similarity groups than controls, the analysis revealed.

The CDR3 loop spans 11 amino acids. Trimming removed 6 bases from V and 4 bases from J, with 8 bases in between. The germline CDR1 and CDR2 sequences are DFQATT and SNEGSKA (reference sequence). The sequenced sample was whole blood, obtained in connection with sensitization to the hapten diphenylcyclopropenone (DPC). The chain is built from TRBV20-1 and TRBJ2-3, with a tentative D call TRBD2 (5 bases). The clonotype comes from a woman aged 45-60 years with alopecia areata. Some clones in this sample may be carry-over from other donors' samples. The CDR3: CSAPLADTQYF. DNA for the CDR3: TGCAGTGCGCCACTAGCAGATACGCAGTATTTT.